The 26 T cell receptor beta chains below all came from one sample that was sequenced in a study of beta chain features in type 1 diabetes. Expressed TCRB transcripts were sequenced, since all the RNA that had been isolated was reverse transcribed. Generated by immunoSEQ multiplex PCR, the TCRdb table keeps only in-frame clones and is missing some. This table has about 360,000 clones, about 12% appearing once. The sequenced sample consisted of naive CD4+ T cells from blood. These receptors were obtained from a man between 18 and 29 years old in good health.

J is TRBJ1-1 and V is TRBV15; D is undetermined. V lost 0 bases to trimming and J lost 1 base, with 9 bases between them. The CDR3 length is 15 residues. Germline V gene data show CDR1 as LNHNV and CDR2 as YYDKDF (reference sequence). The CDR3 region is CATSRDLGRNTEAFF. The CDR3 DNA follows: TGTGCCACCAGCAGAGATCTTGGGAGGAACACTGAAGCTTTCTTT.

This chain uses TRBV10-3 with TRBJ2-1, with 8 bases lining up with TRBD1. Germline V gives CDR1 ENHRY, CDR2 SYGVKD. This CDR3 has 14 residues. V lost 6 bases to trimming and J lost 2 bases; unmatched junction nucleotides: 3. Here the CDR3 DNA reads TGTGCCATCAGCAGACAGGGGACCTACAATGAGCAGTTCTTC. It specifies CAISRQGTYNEQFF.

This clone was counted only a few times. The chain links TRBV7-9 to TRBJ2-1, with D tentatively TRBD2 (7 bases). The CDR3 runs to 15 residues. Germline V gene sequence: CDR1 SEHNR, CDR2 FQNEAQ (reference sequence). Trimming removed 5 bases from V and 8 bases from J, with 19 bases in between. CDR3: CASSTRGGPEDEQFF. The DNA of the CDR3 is TGTGCCAGCAGCACTCGCGGGGGCCCCGAGGATGAGCAGTTCTTC.

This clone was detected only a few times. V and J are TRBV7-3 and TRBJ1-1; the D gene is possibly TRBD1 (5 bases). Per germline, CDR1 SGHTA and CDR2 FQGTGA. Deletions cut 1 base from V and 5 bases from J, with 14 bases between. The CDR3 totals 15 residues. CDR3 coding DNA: TGTGCCAGCAGCTTAAGAGCAGGGTCGTGGACTGAAGCTTTCTTT. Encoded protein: CASSLRAGSWTEAFF.

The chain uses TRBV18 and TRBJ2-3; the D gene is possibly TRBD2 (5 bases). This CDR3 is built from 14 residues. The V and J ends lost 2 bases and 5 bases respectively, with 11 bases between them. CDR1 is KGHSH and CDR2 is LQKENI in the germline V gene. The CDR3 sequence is CASSPAGVGDTQYF. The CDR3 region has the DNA TGTGCCAGCTCACCAGCGGGTGTAGGAGATACGCAGTATTTT.

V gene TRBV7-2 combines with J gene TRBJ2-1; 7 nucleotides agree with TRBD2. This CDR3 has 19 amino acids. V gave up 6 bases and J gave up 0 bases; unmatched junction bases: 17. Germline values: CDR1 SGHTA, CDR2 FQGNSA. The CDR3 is CASRGSRGWEGSSYNEQFF. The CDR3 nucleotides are TGTGCCAGCAGAGGCAGTAGGGGATGGGAGGGGAGCTCCTACAATGAGCAGTTCTTC.

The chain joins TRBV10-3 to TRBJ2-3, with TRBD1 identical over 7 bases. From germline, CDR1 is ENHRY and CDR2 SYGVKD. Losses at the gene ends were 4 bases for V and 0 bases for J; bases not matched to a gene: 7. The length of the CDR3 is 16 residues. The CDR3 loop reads CAISGRDSDSTDTQYF. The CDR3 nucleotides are TGTGCCATCAGTGGCCGGGACAGCGATAGCACAGATACGCAGTATTTT.

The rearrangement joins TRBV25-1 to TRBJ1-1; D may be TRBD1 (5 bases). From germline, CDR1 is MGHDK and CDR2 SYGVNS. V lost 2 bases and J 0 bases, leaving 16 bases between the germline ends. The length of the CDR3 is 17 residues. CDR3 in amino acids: CASSEPARETVNTEAFF. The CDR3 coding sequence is TGTGCCAGCAGTGAACCTGCGAGAGAGACAGTGAACACTGAAGCTTTCTTT.

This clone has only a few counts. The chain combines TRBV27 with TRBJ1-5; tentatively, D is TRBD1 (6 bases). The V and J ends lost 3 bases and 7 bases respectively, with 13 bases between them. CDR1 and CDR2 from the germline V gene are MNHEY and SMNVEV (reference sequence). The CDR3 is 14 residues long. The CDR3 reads CASSFGQGRQPQHF. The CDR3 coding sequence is TGTGCCAGCAGTTTCGGGCAGGGGCGCCAGCCCCAGCATTTT.

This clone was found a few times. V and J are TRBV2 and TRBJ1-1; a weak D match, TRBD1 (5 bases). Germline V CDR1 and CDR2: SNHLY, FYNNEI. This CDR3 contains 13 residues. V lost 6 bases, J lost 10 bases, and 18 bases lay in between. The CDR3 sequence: CASSSRGQGSAFF. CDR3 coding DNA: TGTGCCAGCAGCTCCCGTGGGCAGGGATCAGCTTTCTTT.

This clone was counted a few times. This CDR3 is CSVDRGQGTSGANVLTF. The CDR3 DNA follows: TGCAGCGTTGATAGGGGACAGGGGACCTCTGGGGCCAACGTCCTGACTTTC. The V call is TRBV29-1, the J call TRBJ2-6; 10 positions match TRBD1. Unmatched junction bases numbered 5, after V lost 3 bases and J lost 0 bases. Germline V gene sequence: CDR1 SQVTM, CDR2 ANQGSEA. The CDR3 is 17 amino acids.

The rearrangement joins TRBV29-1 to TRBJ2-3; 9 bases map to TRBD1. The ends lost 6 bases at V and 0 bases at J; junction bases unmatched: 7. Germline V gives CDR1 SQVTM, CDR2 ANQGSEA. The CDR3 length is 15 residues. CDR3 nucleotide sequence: TGCAGCGTCGGGGGACAGGGTCGAAGCACAGATACGCAGTATTTT. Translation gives CSVGGQGRSTDTQYF.

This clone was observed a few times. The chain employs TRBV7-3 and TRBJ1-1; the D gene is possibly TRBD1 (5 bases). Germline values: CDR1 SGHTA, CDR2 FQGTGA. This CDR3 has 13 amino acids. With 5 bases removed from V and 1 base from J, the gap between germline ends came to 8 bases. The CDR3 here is CASSATENTEAFF. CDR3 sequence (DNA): TGTGCCAGCAGCGCGACAGAGAACACTGAAGCTTTCTTT.

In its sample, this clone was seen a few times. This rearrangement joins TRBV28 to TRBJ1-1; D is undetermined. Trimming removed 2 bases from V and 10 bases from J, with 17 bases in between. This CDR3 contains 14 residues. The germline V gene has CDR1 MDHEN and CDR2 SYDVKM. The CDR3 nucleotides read TGTGCCAGCAGTTTAGATCCGAGGTATAGAGGAGCTTTCTTT. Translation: CASSLDPRYRGAFF.

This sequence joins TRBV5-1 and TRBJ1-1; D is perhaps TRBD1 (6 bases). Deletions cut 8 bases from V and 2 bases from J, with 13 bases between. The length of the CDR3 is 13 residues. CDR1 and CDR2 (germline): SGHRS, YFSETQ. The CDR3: CASRTAHNTEAFF. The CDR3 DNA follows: TGCGCCAGTCGGACAGCACATAACACTGAAGCTTTCTTT.

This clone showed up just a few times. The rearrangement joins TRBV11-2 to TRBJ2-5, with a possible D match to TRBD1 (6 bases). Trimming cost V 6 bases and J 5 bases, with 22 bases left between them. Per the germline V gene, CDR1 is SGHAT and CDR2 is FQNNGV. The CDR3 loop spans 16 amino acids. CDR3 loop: CASRTGQQIGVETQYF. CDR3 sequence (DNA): TGTGCCAGCAGGACCGGACAGCAAATAGGGGTGGAGACCCAGTACTTC.

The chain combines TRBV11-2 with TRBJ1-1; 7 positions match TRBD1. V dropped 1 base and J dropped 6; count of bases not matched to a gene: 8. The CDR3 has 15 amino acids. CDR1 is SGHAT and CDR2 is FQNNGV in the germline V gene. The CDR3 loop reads CASSLGDRVGPEAFF. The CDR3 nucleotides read TGTGCCAGCAGCTTAGGGGACAGAGTCGGGCCTGAAGCTTTCTTT.

In nucleotides, the CDR3 is TGTGCCAGCAGTTACGACAGGGTCCAAGAGACCCAGTACTTC. Protein product: CASSYDRVQETQYF. The chain couples TRBV6-6 to TRBJ2-5; 7 bases fit TRBD1. The CDR3 is 14 amino acids. Germline values: CDR1 MNHNY, CDR2 SVGAGI (reference sequence). The V segment lost 2 bases and the J segment 1 base; nucleotides outside the gene matches: 1.

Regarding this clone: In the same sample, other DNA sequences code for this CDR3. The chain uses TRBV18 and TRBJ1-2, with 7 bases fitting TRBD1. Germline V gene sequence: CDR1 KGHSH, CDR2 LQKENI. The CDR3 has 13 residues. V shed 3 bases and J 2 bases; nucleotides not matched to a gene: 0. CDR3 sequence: CASSPGQNYGYTF. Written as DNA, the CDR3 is TGTGCCAGCTCACCGGGACAGAACTATGGCTACACCTTC.

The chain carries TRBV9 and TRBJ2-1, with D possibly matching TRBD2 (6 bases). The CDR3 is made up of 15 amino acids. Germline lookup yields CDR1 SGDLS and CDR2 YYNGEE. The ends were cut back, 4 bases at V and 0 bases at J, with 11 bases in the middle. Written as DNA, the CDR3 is TGTGCCAGCAGCATGGGACTGACCTCCTACAATGAGCAGTTCTTC. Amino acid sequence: CASSMGLTSYNEQFF.

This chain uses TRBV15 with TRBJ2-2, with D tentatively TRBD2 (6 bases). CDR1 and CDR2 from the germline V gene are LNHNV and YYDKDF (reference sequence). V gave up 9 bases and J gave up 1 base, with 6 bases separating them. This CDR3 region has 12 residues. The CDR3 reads CATGGNTGELFF. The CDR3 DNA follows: TGTGCCACGGGGGGGAACACCGGGGAGCTGTTTTTT.

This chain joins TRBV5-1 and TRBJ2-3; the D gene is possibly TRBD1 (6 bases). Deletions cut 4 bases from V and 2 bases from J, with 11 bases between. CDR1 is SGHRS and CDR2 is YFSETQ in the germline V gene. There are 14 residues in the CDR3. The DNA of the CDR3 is TGCGCCAGCAGCAAAAGACAGGCCACAGATACGCAGTATTTT. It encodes CASSKRQATDTQYF.

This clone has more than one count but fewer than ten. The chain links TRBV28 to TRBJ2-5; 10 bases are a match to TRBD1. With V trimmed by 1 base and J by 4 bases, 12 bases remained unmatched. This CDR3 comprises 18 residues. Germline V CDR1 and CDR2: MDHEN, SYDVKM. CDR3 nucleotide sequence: TGTGCCAGCAGTTTATCGGGACAGGGGCCGGGGGGGACAGAGACCCAGTACTTC. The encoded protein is CASSLSGQGPGGTETQYF.

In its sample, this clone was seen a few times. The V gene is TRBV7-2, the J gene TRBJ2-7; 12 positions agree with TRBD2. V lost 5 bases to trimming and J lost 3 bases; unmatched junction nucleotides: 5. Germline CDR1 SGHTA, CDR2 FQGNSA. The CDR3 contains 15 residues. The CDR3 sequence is CASSPRTSGDYEQYF. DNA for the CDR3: TGTGCCAGCAGCCCTAGGACTAGCGGGGACTACGAGCAGTACTTC.

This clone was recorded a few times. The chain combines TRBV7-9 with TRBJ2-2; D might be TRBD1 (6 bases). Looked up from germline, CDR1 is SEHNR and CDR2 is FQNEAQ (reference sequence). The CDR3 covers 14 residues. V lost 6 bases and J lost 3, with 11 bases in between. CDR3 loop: CASRTTGYTGELFF. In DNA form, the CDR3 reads TGTGCCAGCAGGACTACAGGGTACACCGGGGAGCTGTTTTTT.

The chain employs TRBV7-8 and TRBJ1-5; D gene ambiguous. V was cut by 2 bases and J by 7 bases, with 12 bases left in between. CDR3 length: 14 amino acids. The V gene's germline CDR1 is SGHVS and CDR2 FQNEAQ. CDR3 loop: CASSLSAERQPQHF. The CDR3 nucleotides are TGTGCCAGCAGCTTATCGGCGGAACGGCAGCCCCAGCATTTT.